These 31 T cell receptor beta chains were sequenced from one sample in a study of CD8 T cells in ankylosing spondylitis (dated by TCRdb to the late 2010s). Libraries were made using 5' RACE. Sequencing instrument: Illumina MiSeq. TCRdb ran its own pipeline on the public reads, namely fastp trimming at Q25 and MiXCR clone calling, and kept in-frame beta chains. Entries that share a CDR3 protein sequence are merged under the most common genes and DNA. This sample is represented by under 30,000 distinct CDR3 sequences; 10% to 15% of them were singletons. The leading ten clones occupy around 30% of the sample. Input material: blood. Every receptor here comes from a male donor with ankylosing spondylitis or in good health (not recorded which).

This clonotype was observed a handful of times. The chain joins TRBV4-3 to TRBJ2-3; 7 bases fit TRBD1. After removal of 4 bases from V and 4 bases from J, the junction contained 2 bases not matched to a gene. This CDR3 spans 13 amino acids. Germline-derived CDR1 and CDR2 are LGHNA and YSLEER. CDR3 DNA: TGCGCCAGCAGCCGAGACAGGGCAGATACGCAGTATTTT. It codes for CASSRDRADTQYF.

This clonotype turned up a few times. The V call is TRBV29-1, the J call TRBJ2-5, with D possibly TRBD2 on 5 matching bases. The CDR3 covers 12 residues. Trimming removed 0 bases from V and 4 bases from J, with 6 bases in between. Germline assignment: CDR1 SQVTM and CDR2 ANQGSEA. The CDR3 DNA follows: TGCAGCGTTGAAGAGGCGGGAGAGACCCAGTACTTC. Translated, it gives CSVEEAGETQYF.

The rearrangement uses TRBV14 and TRBJ2-3; D uncertain. Germline V CDR1 and CDR2: SGHDN, FVKESK. There are 13 residues in the CDR3. Between the trimmed V and J ends, which lost 2 bases and 3 bases, there was a span of 6 bases. DNA of the CDR3: TGTGCCAGCAGCCAAATCCGGACAGATACGCAGTATTTT. This gives the protein CASSQIRTDTQYF.

V usage is TRBV9 and J usage is TRBJ2-6; tentatively, D is TRBD2 (5 bases). V was shortened by 3 bases and J by 4 bases, with 8 bases between the two germline ends. The CDR3 loop spans 14 amino acids. Germline lookup yields CDR1 SGDLS and CDR2 YYNGEE. Here the CDR3 DNA reads TGTGCCAGCAGCGCGTGGAGGGGGGCCAACGTCCTGACTTTC. Translated, it gives CASSAWRGANVLTF.

This clonotype was detected ten times or more. This chain connects TRBV6-2 or TRBV6-3 to TRBJ2-2; D perhaps matches TRBD2 (5 bases). CDR3 length: 14 residues. The V end was cut by 7 bases, the J end by 8 bases, with 17 bases between. From germline, CDR1 is MNHEY and CDR2 SVGEGT. CDR3 nucleotides: TGTGCCAGCACCCACGATCGAGGGTATGGGGAGCTGTTTTTT. Protein sequence: CASTHDRGYGELFF.

This clonotype was seen ten or more times. V usage is TRBV3-1 and J usage is TRBJ2-3; no clear D gene. The germline V and J ends were trimmed by 0 bases and 1 base, with 8 bases remaining between them. This CDR3 comprises 15 residues. The germline V gene has CDR1 LGHDT and CDR2 YNNKEL (reference sequence). The CDR3 sequence is CASSQDQGRTDTQYF. The CDR3 DNA reads TGTGCCAGCAGCCAAGATCAAGGCCGCACAGATACGCAGTATTTT.

This clonotype was seen more than once but under ten times. This chain joins TRBV28 and TRBJ2-5; the match to TRBD1 covers 8 bases. CDR3 length equals 15 residues. V lost 6 bases, J lost 4 bases, and 10 bases stayed unmatched. Germline-derived CDR1 and CDR2 are MDHEN and SYDVKM. Written as DNA, the CDR3 is TGTGCCAGCAGCCGCGGACAGGGTTTGGGAGAGACCCAGTACTTC. Translated: CASSRGQGLGETQYF. The full variable domain, its missing parts supplied by reference TRBV28 and TRBJ2-5, is DVKVTQSSRYLVKRTGEKVFLECVQDMDHENMFWYRQDPGLGLRLIYFSYDVKMKEKGDIPEGYSVSREKKERFSLILESASTNQTSMYLCASSRGQGLGETQYFGPGTRLLVL.

This clonotype was detected only a few times. The chain is built from TRBV7-2 and TRBJ2-3; TRBD1 is a possible D gene (5 bases). The CDR3 totals 15 residues. Per germline, CDR1 SGHTA and CDR2 FQGNSA. The V end was cut by 3 bases, the J end by 2 bases, with 12 bases between. The CDR3 protein is CASSFQGLTTDTQYF. Here the CDR3 DNA reads TGTGCCAGCAGCTTTCAGGGCCTAACCACAGATACGCAGTATTTT.

This clonotype counts as medium-sized. The chain has TRBV6-5 and TRBJ2-1; tentatively, D is TRBD1 or TRBD2 (5 bases each). V shed 5 bases and J shed 4 bases, with 12 bases lying between them. CDR1 MNHEY and CDR2 SVGAGI come from the germline V gene. There are 14 residues in the CDR3. CDR3 sequence reads: CASSVGKGYNEQFF. The CDR3 nucleotides read TGTGCCAGCAGTGTCGGGAAGGGGTACAATGAGCAGTTCTTC.

Only a few counts were recorded for this clonotype. The V gene is TRBV12-3 or TRBV12-4, the J gene TRBJ1-1; D remains ambiguous. The CDR3 has 13 residues. V was trimmed by 3 bases and J by 3 bases, leaving 8 bases between them. The CDR3 DNA sequence: TGTGCCAGCAGTTTTTCTGGGGACACTGAAGCTTTCTTT. Translating gives CASSFSGDTEAFF.

This clonotype was observed a handful of times. V usage is TRBV10-3 and J usage is TRBJ2-3, with TRBD1 identical over 8 bases. Germline loops: CDR1 ENHRY, CDR2 SYGVKD. V was pared by 6 bases and J by 0 bases, with 11 bases of the junction left unmatched. The CDR3 contains 17 residues. The CDR3 spells CAIRAFNRDRSTDTQYF. The CDR3 nucleotides read TGTGCCATCAGGGCCTTTAACCGGGACAGGAGCACAGATACGCAGTATTTT.

This clonotype was found many times. V gene TRBV6-2 or TRBV6-3 combines with J gene TRBJ2-1; 10 bases map to TRBD2. The V gene's germline CDR1 is MNHEY and CDR2 SVGEGT. There are 15 residues in the CDR3. V gave up 3 bases and J gave up 7 bases; unmatched junction bases: 6. The DNA for the CDR3 is TGTGCCAGCAGTTATGATCGACTAGCGGGTAATGAGCAGTTCTTC. It encodes CASSYDRLAGNEQFF.

This clonotype was detected only a few times. V gene TRBV20-1 combines with J gene TRBJ2-3; 10 bases line up with TRBD2. Trimming took 1 base from V and 4 from J; bases not matched to a gene: 8. The CDR3 is made up of 16 amino acids. From germline, CDR1 is DFQATT and CDR2 SNEGSKA (reference sequence). The DNA for the CDR3 is TGCAGTGCTAGAGCAAATAGCGGGGGGAGCGCAGATACGCAGTATTTT. It specifies CSARANSGGSADTQYF.

This clonotype was counted at least ten times. J is TRBJ2-7 and V is TRBV7-7; D is unresolved. Trimming shortened V by 5 bases and J by 0 bases, and 14 bases separated the two germline ends. Germline CDR1 is SSHAT and CDR2 is FNYEAQ (reference sequence). The CDR3 extends over 15 amino acids. Written as DNA, the CDR3 is TGTGCCAGCAGCCCACTTAAGGGCCCCTCCTACGAGCAGTACTTC. As protein: CASSPLKGPSYEQYF.

This clonotype showed up many times. The rearrangement uses TRBV28 and TRBJ2-7; D is possibly TRBD2 (5 bases). The V gene lost 1 base and the J gene lost 9 bases, with 10 bases spanning the gap. This CDR3 is built from 12 residues. Per the germline V gene, CDR1 is MDHEN and CDR2 is SYDVKM. This CDR3 reads CASSLLGRGQYV. The CDR3 DNA reads TGTGCCAGCAGTTTATTAGGTCGGGGGCAGTACGTC.

This clonotype has only a few counts. This chain joins TRBV12-3 or TRBV12-4 and TRBJ1-1; D gene unclear. V lost 7 bases, J lost 5 bases, and 14 bases lay in between. There are 13 residues in the CDR3. The CDR3 DNA reads as TGTGCCAGCACTCGTCGGGTTCGGACTGAAGCTTTCTTT. Protein sequence: CASTRRVRTEAFF.

This chain links TRBV30 with TRBJ2-3; 9 bases fit TRBD2. The germline gives CDR1 GTSNPN, CDR2 SVGIG (reference sequence). The CDR3 has 14 amino acids. Losses at the gene ends were 7 bases for V and 1 base for J; bases not matched to a gene: 6. The CDR3 bases are TGTGCCTACTTTAGCGGGAGAGGCACAGATACGCAGTATTTT. Translation: CAYFSGRGTDTQYF.

The sample holds many counts of this clonotype. The chain couples TRBV20-1 to TRBJ1-5; weak D call: TRBD1 (6 bases). Germline CDR1 is DFQATT and CDR2 is SNEGSKA (reference sequence). The CDR3 has 16 residues. V was shortened by 6 bases and J by 1 base, with 19 bases between the two germline ends. The CDR3 here is CSARKSAGVSNQPQHF. As DNA, the CDR3 is TGCAGTGCCCGAAAATCGGCAGGGGTCAGCAATCAGCCCCAGCATTTT.

The V call is TRBV9, the J call TRBJ2-2; D is ambiguous. Trimming pared 0 bases from V and 7 bases from J, leaving 7 bases between. Germline V gene lookup returns CDR1 SGDLS and CDR2 YYNGEE. The CDR3 is 13 residues long. CDR3 sequence reads: CASSVVAVGELFF. DNA of the CDR3: TGTGCCAGCAGCGTAGTTGCGGTCGGGGAGCTGTTTTTT.

The gene calls are TRBV7-6 and TRBJ2-1; no firm D call. V was pared by 2 bases and J by 4 bases, with 18 bases between. The CDR3 is 17 amino acids. Germline V gene sequence: CDR1 SGHVS, CDR2 FNYEAQ. Here the CDR3 DNA reads TGTGCCAGCAGCTTACTTAACTCGCACTTCTCTTACAATGAGCAGTTCTTC. Its translation: CASSLLNSHFSYNEQFF.

Within the sample, this clonotype is medium-sized. This chain joins TRBV12-3 or TRBV12-4 and TRBJ2-3; D not resolved. The germline V and J ends were trimmed by 1 base and 3 bases, with 5 bases remaining between them. This CDR3 region has 13 residues. In nucleotides, the CDR3 is TGTGCCAGCAGTTTAGGCCAAACAGATACGCAGTATTTT. Residues: CASSLGQTDTQYF.

The J gene is TRBJ2-2, the V gene TRBV5-1; TRBD2 is a possible D gene (6 bases). This CDR3 region has 15 residues. CDR1 SGHRS and CDR2 YFSETQ come from the germline V gene. V was trimmed by 1 base and J by 5 bases, leaving 12 bases between them. CDR3 sequence: CASSLRDLRTGELFF. CDR3 sequence (DNA): TGCGCCAGCAGCTTGCGGGACTTGAGAACCGGGGAGCTGTTTTTT.

Sample share makes this clonotype medium-sized (0.01 to 0.1%). J is TRBJ2-3 and V is TRBV7-3, with D hard to call. Germline CDR1 reads SGHTA; CDR2 reads FQGTGA. The length of the CDR3 is 12 residues. V gave up 1 base and J gave up 5 bases, with 4 bases separating them. CDR3: CASSLSGDTQYF. The DNA of the CDR3 is TGTGCCAGCAGCTTAAGTGGAGATACGCAGTATTTT.

In this sample, this clonotype turned up a few times. The V gene is TRBV2, the J gene TRBJ1-3, with 9 positions matching TRBD1. The CDR3 sequence is 18 residues long. Germline V gene lookup returns CDR1 SNHLY and CDR2 FYNNEI. With 5 bases clipped from V and 0 bases from J, the junction kept 11 bases outside the gene matches. CDR3 in amino acids: CASSPRDRERNSGNTIYF. In nucleotides, the CDR3 is TGTGCCAGCAGTCCTCGGGACAGGGAAAGAAACTCTGGAAACACCATATATTTT.

This clonotype was detected only a few times. Here the CDR3 DNA reads TGTGCCAGCTCCCGGGACCCTAATCAGCCCCAGCATTTT. Translated, it gives CASSRDPNQPQHF. J is TRBJ1-5 and V is TRBV18; weak D call: TRBD1 (5 bases). Germline V gene data show CDR1 as KGHSH and CDR2 as LQKENI. The length of the CDR3 is 13 residues. The V end was cut by 6 bases, the J end by 4 bases, with 10 bases between.

This clonotype was seen a single time. The chain combines TRBV28 with TRBJ2-1; 7 positions match TRBD2. This CDR3 is 15 amino acids long. V lost 6 bases, J lost 5 bases, and 10 bases stayed unmatched. Germline lookup yields CDR1 MDHEN and CDR2 SYDVKM. The CDR3 region has the DNA TGTGCCAGCAGAACCAGGGAGGGGTTCCACAATGAGCAGTTCTTC. Translation: CASRTREGFHNEQFF.

This clonotype came up many times. This chain uses TRBV20-1 with TRBJ1-2, with D possibly TRBD1 on 5 matching bases. This CDR3 region has 15 residues. V was trimmed by 2 bases and J by 1 base, leaving 14 bases between them. In germline, CDR1 is DFQATT, CDR2 SNEGSKA (reference sequence). This CDR3 is CSARLITGDNYGYTF. The CDR3, as DNA: TGCAGTGCTAGACTTATAACAGGAGATAACTATGGCTACACCTTC.

This clonotype was seen only a few times. The chain carries TRBV7-2 and TRBJ2-3; D is possibly TRBD2 (7 bases). V lost 6 bases to trimming and J lost 1 base, with 11 bases between them. CDR1 and CDR2 from the germline V gene are SGHTA and FQGNSA. This CDR3 comprises 14 residues. CDR3 region: CASRGGAGTDTQYF. CDR3 in DNA: TGTGCCAGCAGGGGGGGGGCGGGCACAGATACGCAGTATTTT.

This clonotype was observed a few times. V gene TRBV7-2 combines with J gene TRBJ2-2; D call uncertain. Germline loops: CDR1 SGHTA, CDR2 FQGNSA. This CDR3 region has 12 residues. The V end was cut by 0 bases, the J end by 6 bases, with 2 bases between. The DNA for the CDR3 is TGTGCCAGCAGCTTAGCCTCCGGGGAGCTGTTTTTT. It specifies CASSLASGELFF.

This clonotype has a count of ten or more. The chain employs TRBV6-6 and TRBJ2-7, with 8 positions matching TRBD1. Germline loops: CDR1 MNHNY, CDR2 SVGAGI (reference sequence). The trim removed 0 bases at V and 3 bases at J, leaving 4 bases unmatched. CDR3 size: 15 residues. As DNA, the CDR3 is TGTGCCAGCAGTTACTCCACCGGACAGGGCTACGAGCAGTACGTC. Protein sequence: CASSYSTGQGYEQYV.

V and J are TRBV7-3 and TRBJ2-1; 14 bases are shared with TRBD2. The germline gives CDR1 SGHTA, CDR2 FQGTGA. This CDR3 is 15 amino acids long. V was clipped by 5 bases and J by 8 bases; unmatched bases: 5. Written as DNA, the CDR3 is TGTGCCAGCAGCCCGGGACTAGCGGGGGTGCATGAGCAGTTCTTC. Protein sequence: CASSPGLAGVHEQFF.